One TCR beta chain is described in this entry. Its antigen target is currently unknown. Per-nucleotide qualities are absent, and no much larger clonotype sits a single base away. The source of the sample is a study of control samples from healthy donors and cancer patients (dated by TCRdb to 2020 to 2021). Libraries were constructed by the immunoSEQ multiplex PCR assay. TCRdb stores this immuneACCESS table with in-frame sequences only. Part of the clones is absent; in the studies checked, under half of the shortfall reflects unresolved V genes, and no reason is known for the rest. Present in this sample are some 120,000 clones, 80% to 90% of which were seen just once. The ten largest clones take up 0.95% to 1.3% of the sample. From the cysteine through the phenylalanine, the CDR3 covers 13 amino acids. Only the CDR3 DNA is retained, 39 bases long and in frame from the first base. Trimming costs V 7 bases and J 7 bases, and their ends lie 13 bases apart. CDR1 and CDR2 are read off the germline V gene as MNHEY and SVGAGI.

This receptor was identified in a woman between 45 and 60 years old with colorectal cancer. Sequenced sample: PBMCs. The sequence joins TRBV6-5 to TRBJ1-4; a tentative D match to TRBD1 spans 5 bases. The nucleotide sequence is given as TGTGCCAGCACGACAGAGCTGGGTGAAAAACTGTTTTTT. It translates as CASTTELGEKLFF.